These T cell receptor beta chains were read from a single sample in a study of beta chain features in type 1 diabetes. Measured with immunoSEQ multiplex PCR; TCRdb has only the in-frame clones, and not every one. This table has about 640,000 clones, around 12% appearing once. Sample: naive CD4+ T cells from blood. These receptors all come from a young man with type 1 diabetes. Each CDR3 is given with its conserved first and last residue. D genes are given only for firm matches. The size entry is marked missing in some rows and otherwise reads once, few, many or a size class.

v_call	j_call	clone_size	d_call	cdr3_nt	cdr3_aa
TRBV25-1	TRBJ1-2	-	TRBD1	TGTGCCAGCAGTGGGACAGGGGGCTCCTATGGCTACACCTTC	CASSGTGGSYGYTF
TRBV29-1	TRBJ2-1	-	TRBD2	TGCAGCGTTGGGGACTACTACAATGAGCAGTTCTTC	CSVGDYYNEQFF
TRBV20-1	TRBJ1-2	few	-	TGCAGTGCCCCGGAAACCTATGGCTACACCTTC	CSAPETYGYTF
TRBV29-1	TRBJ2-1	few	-	TGCAGCGTTCTATTGGGAGAGCAGTTCTTC	CSVLLGEQFF
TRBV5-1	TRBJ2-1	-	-	TGCGCCAGCAGCAACAGGGTCGATGAGCAGTTCTTC	CASSNRVDEQFF
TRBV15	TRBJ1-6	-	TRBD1	TGTGCCACCAGCAGCGGACAGGGGGATTCACCCCTCCACTTT	CATSSGQGDSPLHF
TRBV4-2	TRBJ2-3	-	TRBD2	TGTGCCAGCAGCCAAGTCAGCGGGGGGGCCGATACGCAGTATTTT	CASSQVSGGADTQYF
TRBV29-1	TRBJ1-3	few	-	TGCAGCGTTGAAGATCTTGTGCGAAACACCATATATTTT	CSVEDLVRNTIYF
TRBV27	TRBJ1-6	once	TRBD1	TGTGCCAGCAGTCCCGACAGGGACTACTCCTATAATTCACCCCTCCACTTT	CASSPDRDYSYNSPLHF
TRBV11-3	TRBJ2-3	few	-	TGTGCCAGCAGCTTAGGGCGGGACAGAGGCACAGATACGCAGTATTTT	CASSLGRDRGTDTQYF
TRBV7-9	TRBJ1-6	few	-	TGTGCCAGCAGCTTAGCGGCCGGGGAGGGTTCACCCCTCCACTTT	CASSLAAGEGSPLHF
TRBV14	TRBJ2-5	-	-	TGTGCCAGCAGCCAACGGCTAGCCCCTTCCGAGACCCAGTACTTC	CASSQRLAPSETQYF
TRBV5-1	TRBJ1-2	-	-	TGCGCCAGCAGCACCCAGGCGGTGGGCTACACCTTC	CASSTQAVGYTF
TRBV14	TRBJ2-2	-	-	TGTGCCAGCAGCCCACGTAAAGGGGAGCTGTTTTTT	CASSPRKGELFF
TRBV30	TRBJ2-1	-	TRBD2	TGTGCCTGGAGTGCAGCGGTAGGAGCGGGGGGCCGCAATGAGCAGTTCTTC	CAWSAAVGAGGRNEQFF
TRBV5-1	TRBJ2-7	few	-	TGCGCCAGCAGCCTCGCCCGGGACAAATCCTACGAGCAGTACTTC	CASSLARDKSYEQYF
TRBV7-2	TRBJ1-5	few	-	TGTGCCAGCAGCCGAATAACAGAGAGCAATCAGCCCCAGCATTTT	CASSRITESNQPQHF
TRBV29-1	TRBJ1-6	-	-	TGCAGCGTGGGTCCCTCCTATAATTCACCCCTCCACTTT	CSVGPSYNSPLHF
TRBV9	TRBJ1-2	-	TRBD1	TGTGCCAGCAGCGCGGGACAGCCCTATGGCTACACCTTC	CASSAGQPYGYTF
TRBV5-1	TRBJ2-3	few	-	TGCGCCAGCAGCTTGACGGGACCAAGCACAGATACGCAGTATTTT	CASSLTGPSTDTQYF
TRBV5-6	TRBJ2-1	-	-	TGTGCCAGCAGCAGCGAACGGGGTTCCTTTTACAATGAGCAGTTCTTC	CASSSERGSFYNEQFF
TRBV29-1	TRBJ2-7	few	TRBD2	TGCAGCGTCGCTAGCGGGGGGGCAAGGGAGCAGTACTTC	CSVASGGAREQYF
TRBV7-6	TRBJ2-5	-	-	TGTGCCAGCAGTTGGGCAGGGGGACTTCAAGAGACCCAGTACTTC	CASSWAGGLQETQYF
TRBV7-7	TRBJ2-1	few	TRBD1	TGTGCTAGCAGCGTGGGACAGGGAGAAGACAATGAGCAGTTCTTC	CASSVGQGEDNEQFF
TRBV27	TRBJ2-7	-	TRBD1	TGTGCCAGCAAACCGGGACAGGGGCCCTACGAGCAGTACTTC	CASKPGQGPYEQYF
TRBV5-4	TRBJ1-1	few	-	TGTGCCAGCAGCTTGGATAGGAGCAGCACTGAAGCTTTCTTT	CASSLDRSSTEAFF
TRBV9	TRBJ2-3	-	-	TGTGCCAGCAGCGTAGTATTCGCTACTAGCACAGATACGCAGTATTTT	CASSVVFATSTDTQYF
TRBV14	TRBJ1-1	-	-	TGTGCCAGCAGTGATCAGGTTAACACTGAAGCTTTCTTT	CASSDQVNTEAFF
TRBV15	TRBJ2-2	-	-	TGTGCCACCAGCGTCGGGAGAGCGAACACCGGGGAGCTGTTTTTT	CATSVGRANTGELFF
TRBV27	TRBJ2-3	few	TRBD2	TGTGCCAGCAGCGCTGGACTAGCGGGGCGGGATACGCAGTATTTT	CASSAGLAGRDTQYF
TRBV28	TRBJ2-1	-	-	TGTGCCAGCAGCATCACAGGGTATGAGCAGTTCTTC	CASSITGYEQFF
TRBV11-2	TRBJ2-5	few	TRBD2	TGTGCCAGCAGCCCAATAGCGGGGGCGCCCCAAGAGACCCAGTACTTC	CASSPIAGAPQETQYF
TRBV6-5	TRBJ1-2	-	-	TGTGCCAGCAGTTATGGTGGGGAAGCTAACTATGGCTACACCTTC	CASSYGGEANYGYTF